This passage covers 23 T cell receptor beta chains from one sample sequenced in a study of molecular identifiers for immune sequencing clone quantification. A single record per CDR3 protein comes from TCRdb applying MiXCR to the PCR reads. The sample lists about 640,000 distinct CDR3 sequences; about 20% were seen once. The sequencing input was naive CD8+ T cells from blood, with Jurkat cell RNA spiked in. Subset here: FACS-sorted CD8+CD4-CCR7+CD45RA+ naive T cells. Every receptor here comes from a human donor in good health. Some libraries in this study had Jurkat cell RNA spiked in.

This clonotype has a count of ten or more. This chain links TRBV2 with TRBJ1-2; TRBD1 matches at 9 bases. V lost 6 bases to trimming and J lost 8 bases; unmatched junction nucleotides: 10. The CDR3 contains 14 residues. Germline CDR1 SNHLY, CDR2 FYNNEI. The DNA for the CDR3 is TGTGCCAGCAGATCGACAGGGGGTTCCGGAGGCTACACCTTC. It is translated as CASRSTGGSGGYTF.

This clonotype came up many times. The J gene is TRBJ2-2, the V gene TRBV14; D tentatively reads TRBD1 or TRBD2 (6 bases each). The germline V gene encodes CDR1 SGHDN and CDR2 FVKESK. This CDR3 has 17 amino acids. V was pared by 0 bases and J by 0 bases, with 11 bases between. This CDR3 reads CASSQDWGATNTGELFF. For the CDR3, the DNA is TGTGCCAGCAGCCAAGATTGGGGGGCTACGAACACCGGGGAGCTGTTTTTT.

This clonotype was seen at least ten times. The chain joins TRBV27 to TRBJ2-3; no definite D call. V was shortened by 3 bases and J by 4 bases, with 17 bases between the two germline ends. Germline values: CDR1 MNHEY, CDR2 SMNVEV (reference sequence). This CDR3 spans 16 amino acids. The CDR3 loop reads CASSLVPIGYADTQYF. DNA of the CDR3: TGTGCCAGCAGTTTGGTGCCTATTGGATATGCAGATACGCAGTATTTT.

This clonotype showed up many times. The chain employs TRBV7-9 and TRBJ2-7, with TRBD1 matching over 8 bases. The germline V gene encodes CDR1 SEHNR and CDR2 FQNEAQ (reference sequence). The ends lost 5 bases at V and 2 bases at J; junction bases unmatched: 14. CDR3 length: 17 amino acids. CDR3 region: CASSPNVQTGATYEQYF. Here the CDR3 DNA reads TGTGCCAGCAGCCCGAACGTACAGACAGGGGCAACCTACGAGCAGTACTTC. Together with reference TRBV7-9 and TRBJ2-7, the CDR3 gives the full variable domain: DTGVSQNPRHKITKRGQNVTFRCDPISEHNRLYWYRQTLGQGPEFLTYFQNEAQLEKSRLLSDRFSAERPKGSFSTLEIQRTEQGDSAMYLCASSPNVQTGATYEQYFGPGTRLTVT.

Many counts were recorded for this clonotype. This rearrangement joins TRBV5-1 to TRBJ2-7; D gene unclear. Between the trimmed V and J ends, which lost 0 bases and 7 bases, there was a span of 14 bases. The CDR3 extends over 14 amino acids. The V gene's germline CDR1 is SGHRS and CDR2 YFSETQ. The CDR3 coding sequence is TGCGCCAGCAGCTTGGCCGCACCCGACAAGGAGCAGTACTTC. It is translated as CASSLAAPDKEQYF.

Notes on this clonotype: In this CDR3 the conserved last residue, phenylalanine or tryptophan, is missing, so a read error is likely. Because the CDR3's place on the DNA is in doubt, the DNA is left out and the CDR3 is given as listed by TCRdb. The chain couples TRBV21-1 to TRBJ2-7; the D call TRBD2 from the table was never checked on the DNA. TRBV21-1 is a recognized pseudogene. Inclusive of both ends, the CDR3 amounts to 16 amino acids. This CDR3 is CASRFLRGEALYEQYL.

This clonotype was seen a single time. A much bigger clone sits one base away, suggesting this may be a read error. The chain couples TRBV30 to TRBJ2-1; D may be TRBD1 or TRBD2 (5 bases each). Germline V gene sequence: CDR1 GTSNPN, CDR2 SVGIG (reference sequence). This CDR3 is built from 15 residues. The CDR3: CAWSDGASLYNERFF. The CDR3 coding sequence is TGTGCCTGGAGTGACGGGGCTAGCCTCTACAATGAGCGGTTCTTC.

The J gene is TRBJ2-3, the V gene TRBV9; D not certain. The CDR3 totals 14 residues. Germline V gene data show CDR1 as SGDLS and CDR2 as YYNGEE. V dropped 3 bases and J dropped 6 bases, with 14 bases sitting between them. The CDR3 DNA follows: TGTGCCAGCAGCGGGGCCGTGGCTGGGGATACGCAGTATTTT. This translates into CASSGAVAGDTQYF. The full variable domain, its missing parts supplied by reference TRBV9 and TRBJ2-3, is DSGVTQTPKHLITATGQRVTLRCSPRSGDLSVYWYQQSLDQGLQFLIQYYNGEERAKGNILERFSAQQFPDLHSELNLSSLELGDSALYFCASSGAVAGDTQYFGPGTRLTVL.

The CDR3 DNA reads as TGTGCCACCAGCAGAGACGCGTCCAGACCAACCGGGGAGCTGTTTTTT. It specifies CATSRDASRPTGELFF. The rearrangement uses TRBV15 and TRBJ2-2; D is unclear. The germline V gene has CDR1 LNHNV and CDR2 YYDKDF (reference sequence). With 0 bases removed from V and 5 bases from J, the gap between germline ends came to 13 bases. The CDR3 is 16 residues long.

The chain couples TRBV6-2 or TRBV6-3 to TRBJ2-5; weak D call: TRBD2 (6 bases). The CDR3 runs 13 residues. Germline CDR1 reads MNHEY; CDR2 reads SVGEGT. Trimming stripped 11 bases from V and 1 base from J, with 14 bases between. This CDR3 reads CAVRLVPQETQYF. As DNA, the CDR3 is TGTGCCGTTAGACTAGTACCCCAAGAGACCCAGTACTTC.

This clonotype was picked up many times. CDR3 amino acids: CASKTAPGSPLHF. For the CDR3, the DNA is TGTGCCAGCAAGACCGCCCCTGGATCACCCCTCCACTTT. The chain combines TRBV28 with TRBJ1-6; D remains unclear. Trimming removed 7 bases from V and 10 bases from J, with 14 bases in between. Per germline, CDR1 MDHEN and CDR2 SYDVKM. The CDR3 has 13 amino acids.

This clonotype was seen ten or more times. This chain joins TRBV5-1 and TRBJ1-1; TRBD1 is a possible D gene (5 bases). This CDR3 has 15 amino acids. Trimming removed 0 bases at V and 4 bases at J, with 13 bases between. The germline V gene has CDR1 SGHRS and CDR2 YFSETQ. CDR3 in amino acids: CASSLAENGATEAFF. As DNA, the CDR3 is TGCGCCAGCAGCTTGGCTGAAAACGGGGCCACTGAAGCTTTCTTT.

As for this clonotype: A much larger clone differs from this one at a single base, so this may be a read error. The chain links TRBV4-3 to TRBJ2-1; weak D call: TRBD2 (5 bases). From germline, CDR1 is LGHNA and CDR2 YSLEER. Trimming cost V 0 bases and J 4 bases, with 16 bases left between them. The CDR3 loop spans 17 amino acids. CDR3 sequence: CASSQDNSAEPYNEQFF. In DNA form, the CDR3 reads TGCGCCAGCAGCCAAGATAACTCAGCGGAGCCTTACAATGAGCAGTTCTTC.

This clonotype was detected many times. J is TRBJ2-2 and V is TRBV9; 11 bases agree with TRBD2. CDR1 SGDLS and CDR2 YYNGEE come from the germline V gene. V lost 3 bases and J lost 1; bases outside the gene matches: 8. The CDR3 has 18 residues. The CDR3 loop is CASSEPSGGPQNTGELFF. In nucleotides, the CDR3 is TGTGCCAGCAGCGAACCTAGCGGGGGGCCGCAGAACACCGGGGAGCTGTTTTTT.

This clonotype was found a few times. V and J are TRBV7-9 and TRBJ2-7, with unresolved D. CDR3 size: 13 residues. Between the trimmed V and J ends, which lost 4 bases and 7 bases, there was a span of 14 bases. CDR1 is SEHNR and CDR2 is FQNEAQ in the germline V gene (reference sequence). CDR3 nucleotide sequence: TGTGCCAGCAGCTCTCCAGACCTGATGGAGCAGTACTTC. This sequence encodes CASSSPDLMEQYF.

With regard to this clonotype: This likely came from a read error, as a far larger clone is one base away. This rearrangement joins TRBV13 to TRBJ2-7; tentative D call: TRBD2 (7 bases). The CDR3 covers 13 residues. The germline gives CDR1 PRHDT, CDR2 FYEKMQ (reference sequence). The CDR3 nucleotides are TGTGCCTGCAGCCTGGGAGGGGGTGGCGAGCAGTACTTC. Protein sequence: CACSLGGGGEQYF.

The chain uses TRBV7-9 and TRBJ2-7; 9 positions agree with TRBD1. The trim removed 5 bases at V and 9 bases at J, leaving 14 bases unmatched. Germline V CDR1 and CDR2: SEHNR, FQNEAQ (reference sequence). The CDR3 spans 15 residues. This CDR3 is CASSLGTGTKVGQYF. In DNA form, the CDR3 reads TGTGCCAGCAGCCTTGGGACAGGGACTAAAGTCGGGCAGTACTTC. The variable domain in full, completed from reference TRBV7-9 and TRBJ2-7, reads DTGVSQNPRHKITKRGQNVTFRCDPISEHNRLYWYRQTLGQGPEFLTYFQNEAQLEKSRLLSDRFSAERPKGSFSTLEIQRTEQGDSAMYLCASSLGTGTKVGQYFGPGTRLTVT.

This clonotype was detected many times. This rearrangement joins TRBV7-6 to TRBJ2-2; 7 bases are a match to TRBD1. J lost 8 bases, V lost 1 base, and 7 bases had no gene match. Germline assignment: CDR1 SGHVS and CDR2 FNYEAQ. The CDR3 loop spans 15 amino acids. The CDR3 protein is CASSLGTGVSGELFF. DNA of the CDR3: TGTGCCAGCAGCTTAGGCACAGGGGTTTCGGGGGAGCTGTTTTTT.

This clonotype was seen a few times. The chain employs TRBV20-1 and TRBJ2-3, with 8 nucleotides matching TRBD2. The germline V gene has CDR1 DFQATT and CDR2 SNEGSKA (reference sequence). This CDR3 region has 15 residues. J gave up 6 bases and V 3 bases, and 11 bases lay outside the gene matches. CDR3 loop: CSARDSKAGDDTQYF. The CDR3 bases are TGCAGTGCTAGGGACTCTAAAGCGGGAGATGATACGCAGTATTTT.

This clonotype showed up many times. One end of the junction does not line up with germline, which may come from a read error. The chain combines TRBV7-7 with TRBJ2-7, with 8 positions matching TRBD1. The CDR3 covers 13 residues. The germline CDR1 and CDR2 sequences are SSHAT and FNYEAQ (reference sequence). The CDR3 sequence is CASSLDRAHEQYF. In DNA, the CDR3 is TGTGCTAGCAGCCTGGACAGGGCCCACGAGCAGTACTTC.

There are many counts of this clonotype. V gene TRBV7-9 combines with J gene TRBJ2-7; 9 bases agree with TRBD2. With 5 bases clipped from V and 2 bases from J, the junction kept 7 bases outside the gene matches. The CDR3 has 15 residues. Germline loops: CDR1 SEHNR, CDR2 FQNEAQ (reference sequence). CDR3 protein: CASSPELAGTYEQYF. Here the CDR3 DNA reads TGTGCCAGCAGCCCAGAGCTAGCGGGAACCTACGAGCAGTACTTC.

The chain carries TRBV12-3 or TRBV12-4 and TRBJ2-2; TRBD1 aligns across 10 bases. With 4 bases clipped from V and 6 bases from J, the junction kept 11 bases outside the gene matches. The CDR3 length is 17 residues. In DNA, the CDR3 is TGTGCCAGCAGTTCCCACGGACAGGGGGGTGGGTCCGGGGAGCTGTTTTTT. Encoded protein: CASSSHGQGGGSGELFF.

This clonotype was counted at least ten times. CDR3: CASSSSDPPNEKLFF. As DNA, the CDR3 is TGTGCCAGCAGCTCTTCCGATCCACCTAATGAAAAACTGTTTTTT. The chain links TRBV7-2 to TRBJ1-4; unclear D gene. Trimming removed 4 bases from V and 3 bases from J, with 12 bases in between. Germline V CDR1 and CDR2: SGHTA, FQGNSA. The CDR3 covers 15 residues.